The sequence of this T cell receptor (beta chain) was determined in a study of control samples from healthy donors and cancer patients (dated by TCRdb to 2018 to 2020). Turning to this clone: Its antigen is currently not known. No clone much larger than this one lies a single base away; base qualities are absent.

Libraries were built with the immunoSEQ multiplex PCR assay. As stored in TCRdb, this immuneACCESS dataset retains in-frame rearrangements with V and J assigned. A fraction of the clones does not appear; measured against another copy, unresolved V genes explain less than half of the discrepancy, and the remainder lacks a known reason. The table for this sample lists approximately 30,000 clones; 94% of them were counted only once. The ten largest clonotypes hold just over 6.5% of the sample. The germline V gene yields ENHRY for CDR1 and SYGVKD for CDR2. At the junction V is shortened by 6 bases and J by 0 bases; bases outside the gene matches: 5. From the cysteine through the phenylalanine, the CDR3 covers 15 amino acids. Of the read, only the CDR3 DNA is kept; its 45 bases are in frame from base 1.

This chain is built from TRBV10-3 and TRBJ2-7, and 10 junctional nucleotides match TRBD1. The sample consisted of blood. The receptor's source is a man aged 55 to 70 in good health. The nucleotides read TGTGCCATCAGCCCGGGACAGGGGTACTCCTACGAGCAGTACTTC. Its translation reads: CAISPGQGYSYEQYF.